These T cell receptor beta chains were read from a single sample in a study of T cell responses to AZD1222 COVID-19 vaccine. The method was immunoSEQ multiplex PCR; TCRdb's version includes in-frame clones alone and lacks a portion of them. Seen here are tens of thousands of clones, roughly 90% observed once, and the top ten hold over 15%. Material: peripheral blood, obtained on day 0 of AZD1222 vaccination. Receptors were obtained from an adult in good health. Each CDR3 is given with its conserved first and last residue. The order of the fields is D gene, J gene, clone size, V gene, CDR3 DNA, CDR3 protein. A D gene is named only where the DNA matches it firmly. Only some rows state a clone size, as once, few, many or a class for expanded clones.

>.|TRBJ1-1|.|TRBV7-2
TGTGCCAGCAGCTTGATTATGAACACTGAAGCTTTCTTT
CASSLIMNTEAFF
>.|TRBJ1-6|once|TRBV7-2
TGTGCCAGCAGCACCACTAATTCACCCCTCCACTTT
CASSTTNSPLHF
>TRBD2|TRBJ2-3|.|TRBV7-9
TGTGCCAGCAGCTTATGGGGGGGAGGATCAGATACGCAGTATTTT
CASSLWGGGSDTQYF
>.|TRBJ2-7|.|TRBV7-2
TGTGCCAGCAGCTGGACCAACCTAGGCGAGCAGTACTTC
CASSWTNLGEQYF
>.|TRBJ1-3|.|TRBV4-2
TGTGCCAGCAGCCCCGGGCGAGCAGGCTCTGGAAACACCATATATTTT
CASSPGRAGSGNTIYF
>.|TRBJ2-5|.|TRBV18
TGTGCCAGCTCACGTTGGGAACAAGAGACCCAGTACTTC
CASSRWEQETQYF
>.|TRBJ2-7|.|TRBV21-1
TGTGCCAGCAGCAAAATTGGACTAGCGGTTTACGAGCAGTACTTC
CASSKIGLAVYEQYF
>.|TRBJ1-2|.|TRBV4-3
TGCGCCAGCAGCCAAGATGCCGACCGCGGCTACACCTTC
CASSQDADRGYTF
>.|TRBJ2-7|.|TRBV27
TGTGCCAGCGGTAGCGGAGGTTCCTACGAGCAGTACTTC
CASGSGGSYEQYF
>.|TRBJ1-4|once|TRBV19
TGTGCCAGTAGTTTCCGGGACTTTAATGAAAAACTGTTTTTT
CASSFRDFNEKLFF
>TRBD1|TRBJ2-2|.|TRBV3-1/TRBV3-2
TGTGCCAGCAGCTTCGGACAGGGGTACACCGGGGAGCTGTTTTTT
CASSFGQGYTGELFF
>.|TRBJ1-5|.|TRBV7-9
TGTGCCAGCAGCTTAGCAGCCGAACAGCCCCAGCATTTT
CASSLAAEQPQHF
>.|TRBJ1-5|.|TRBV7-9
TGTGCCAGCAGCCCCGGGGATTATAGCAATCAGCCCCAGCATTTT
CASSPGDYSNQPQHF
>TRBD1|TRBJ1-2|.|TRBV6-5
TGTGCCAGCAGTTACTCTAGACAGGGGGGGGATGGCTACACCTTC
CASSYSRQGGDGYTF
>.|TRBJ2-1|.|TRBV7-9
TGTGCCAGCAGCTTAGTGGTCGGCGGAGGCTCCTACAATGAGCAGTTCTTC
CASSLVVGGGSYNEQFF
>.|TRBJ1-3|.|TRBV4-2
TGTGCCAGCAGCCAAGATCTACGGGGGCAGGCAGGAAACACCATATATTTT
CASSQDLRGQAGNTIYF
>.|TRBJ2-1|.|TRBV7-3
TGTGCCAGCAGCCCACCGGGGAGCGGGCGGTCCTACAATGAGCAGTTCTTC
CASSPPGSGRSYNEQFF
>TRBD2|TRBJ2-1|.|TRBV6-5
TGTGCCAGCAGGTCACCTAGCGGCATCTACAATGAGCAGTTCTTC
CASRSPSGIYNEQFF
>.|TRBJ1-2|few|TRBV6-2/TRBV6-3
TGTGCCAGCAGTCCAATCGCCCATGGCTACACCTTC
CASSPIAHGYTF
>.|TRBJ1-2|.|TRBV24-1
TGTGCCACCAGTGATCCCAGGGGTGGCTACACCTTC
CATSDPRGGYTF
>.|TRBJ2-3|.|TRBV6-5
TGTGCCAGCAGTTACGGCGGGCCCCTCCCAGATACGCAGTATTTT
CASSYGGPLPDTQYF
>.|TRBJ1-1|.|TRBV28
TGTGCCAGCACCGTGACCACTGAAGCTTTCTTT
CASTVTTEAFF
>.|TRBJ1-1|medium-sized|TRBV2
TGTGCCAGCAGTGAGGGTAACACTGAAGCTTTCTTT
CASSEGNTEAFF
>TRBD1|TRBJ1-4|.|TRBV19
TGTGCCAGTAGTGGGGACAGGGGAAGTGAAAAACTGTTTTTT
CASSGDRGSEKLFF
>.|TRBJ2-3|.|TRBV7-2
TGTGCCAGCAGCTTAGAGCTCTCCACAGATACGCAGTATTTT
CASSLELSTDTQYF
>TRBD1|TRBJ2-1|.|TRBV5-1
TGCGCCAGCAGCTTGGCGGGACAGTCCTACAATGAGCAGTTCTTC
CASSLAGQSYNEQFF
>.|TRBJ1-3|.|TRBV4-3
TGCGCCAGCAGCCAAGGGCAGATTGGAAACACCATATATTTT
CASSQGQIGNTIYF